The 10 T cell receptor beta chains listed next were all sequenced from one sample in a study of blood T cell repertoires in COVID-19. Method: immunoSEQ multiplex PCR; TCRdb's copy keeps in-frame clones and lacks some. The sample yields a few hundred thousand clones, approximately 84% seen once. Material: PBMCs or T cells enriched from blood (not recorded which). All receptors derive from a woman in her forties or fifties who had been exposed to COVID-19.

The V and J genes are TRBV5-6 and TRBJ2-7; TRBD2 might be the D (7 bases). The CDR3 runs 15 residues. The germline V gene encodes CDR1 SGHDT and CDR2 YYEEEE. The ends were cut back, 4 bases at V and 3 bases at J, with 17 bases in the middle. In DNA, the CDR3 is TGTGCCAGCAGCCCGGCGGCGGGGGCTTACTACGAGCAGTACTTC. The encoded protein is CASSPAAGAYYEQYF. The whole variable domain, remainder taken from reference TRBV5-6 and TRBJ2-7, is DAGVTQSPTHLIKTRGQQVTLRCSPKSGHDTVSWYQQALGQGPQFIFQYYEEEERQRGNFPDRFSGHQFPNYSSELNVNALLLGDSALYLCASSPAAGAYYEQYFGPGTRLTVT.

V usage is TRBV7-2 and J usage is TRBJ1-2; no clear D gene. The V and J ends lost 1 base and 8 bases respectively, with 14 bases between them. Germline V CDR1 and CDR2: SGHTA, FQGNSA. The CDR3 is 14 amino acids. This chain's CDR3 is CASSLVNGPGGYTF. For the CDR3, the DNA is TGTGCCAGCAGCTTAGTTAACGGTCCCGGGGGCTACACCTTC. Filled out from reference TRBV7-2 and TRBJ1-2, the complete variable domain reads GAGVSQSPSNKVTEKGKDVELRCDPISGHTALYWYRQSLGQGLEFLIYFQGNSAPDKSGLPSDRFSAERTGGSVSTLTIQRTQQEDSAVYLCASSLVNGPGGYTFGSGTRLTVV.

In its sample, this clone was seen once. The rearrangement uses TRBV5-1 and TRBJ1-1, with TRBD1 identical over 10 bases. The CDR3 totals 15 residues. Germline assignment: CDR1 SGHRS and CDR2 YFSETQ. V shed 7 bases, J shed 1 base, and the junction held 7 bases outside the gene matches. CDR3: CASVGQGEENTEAFF. CDR3 in DNA: TGCGCCAGCGTCGGACAGGGGGAGGAGAACACTGAAGCTTTCTTT.

The rearrangement links TRBV28 to TRBJ2-2; tentative D call: TRBD2 (7 bases). Germline V gives CDR1 MDHEN, CDR2 SYDVKM. This CDR3 spans 14 amino acids. V was pared by 8 bases and J by 4 bases, with 14 bases between. As DNA, the CDR3 is TGTGCCAGCCGTTCGGGGGGCTCCACCGGGGAGCTGTTTTTT. This gives the protein CASRSGGSTGELFF.

This clone was detected once. V usage is TRBV7-9 and J usage is TRBJ1-5; 7 positions agree with TRBD1. V shed 4 bases, J shed 4 bases, and the junction held 4 bases outside the gene matches. This CDR3 spans 14 amino acids. Looked up from germline, CDR1 is SEHNR and CDR2 is FQNEAQ (reference sequence). CDR3 protein: CASSSDRANQPQHF. For the CDR3, the DNA is TGTGCCAGCAGCTCCGACAGGGCAAATCAGCCCCAGCATTTT. The full variable domain, its missing parts supplied by reference TRBV7-9 and TRBJ1-5, is DTGVSQNPRHKITKRGQNVTFRCDPISEHNRLYWYRQTLGQGPEFLTYFQNEAQLEKSRLLSDRFSAERPKGSFSTLEIQRTEQGDSAMYLCASSSDRANQPQHFGDGTRLSIL.

The chain has TRBV6-1 and TRBJ2-6; TRBD1 is a possible D gene (5 bases). V lost 1 base and J 1 base, leaving 14 bases between the germline ends. There are 18 residues in the CDR3. CDR1 and CDR2 from the germline V gene are MNHNS and SASEGT. CDR3 amino acids: CASSEVGRVLSGANVLTF. Written as DNA, the CDR3 is TGTGCCAGCAGTGAAGTCGGCAGGGTGTTATCTGGGGCCAACGTCCTGACTTTC.

The V call is TRBV12-3 or TRBV12-4, the J call TRBJ2-7; 8 bases match TRBD1. Germline trimming cut 0 bases from V and 8 bases from J; bases unmatched to any gene: 3. The CDR3 is made up of 13 amino acids. The CDR3, as DNA: TGTGCCAGCAGTTTAGCGGGACAGGTGCAGCAGTACTTC. As protein: CASSLAGQVQQYF.

CDR3 nucleotide sequence: TGTGCCAGCAGCCGACTTTCCGCCATGGGACAGCCGAGCTCCTACGAGCAGTACTTC. Protein product: CASSRLSAMGQPSSYEQYF. The chain uses TRBV27 and TRBJ2-7, with TRBD1 matching 7 bases. V was pared by 6 bases and J by 0 bases, with 20 bases of the junction left unmatched. Per the germline V gene, CDR1 is MNHEY and CDR2 is SMNVEV (reference sequence). The CDR3 spans 19 residues.

V gene TRBV30 combines with J gene TRBJ2-3; D ambiguous. Germline CDR1 GTSNPN, CDR2 SVGIG (reference sequence). The V gene lost 4 bases and the J gene lost 6 bases, with 8 bases spanning the gap. This CDR3 has 11 residues. CDR3 sequence (DNA): TGTGCCTGGACTACCGAGGATACGCAGTATTTT. Amino acid sequence: CAWTTEDTQYF.

V is TRBV6-2 or TRBV6-3 and J is TRBJ2-1, with D possibly TRBD2 on 5 matching bases. CDR3 length: 11 residues. CDR1 and CDR2 (germline): MNHEY, SVGEGT. V gave up 2 bases and J gave up 9 bases, with 5 bases separating them. Written as DNA, the CDR3 is TGTGCCAGCAGTTACGGAGGTGAGCAGTTCTTC. Translated: CASSYGGEQFF.